Following are 8 T cell receptor beta chains from one sample sequenced in a study of monozygotic twins with inflammatory bowel disease. TCRdb processed the 5' RACE reads again and assigns one entry to each CDR3 protein, with no DNA. The sample's table shows 350,000 to 550,000 distinct CDR3 sequences. Specimen: blood. The origin of the receptors is a human donor with ulcerative colitis or Crohn's disease, or a healthy co-twin of an affected twin (not recorded which).

The chain has TRBV15 and TRBJ1-3. Germline lookup yields CDR1 LNHNV and CDR2 YYDKDF (reference sequence). The CDR3 has 16 residues. CDR3 residues: CATSRVILTQANTIYF.

The J gene is TRBJ1-5, the V gene TRBV6-6; TCRdb outputs TRBD1, but without DNA this stays unchecked. Germline V gene data show CDR1 as MNHNY and CDR2 as SVGAGI (reference sequence). CDR3 length equals 13 residues. The CDR3 protein is CASNGQGNQPQHF.

V is TRBV28 and J is TRBJ2-7; with no DNA, the TCRdb D assignment of TRBD1 cannot be verified. Germline V lookup: CDR1 MDHEN, CDR2 SYDVKM. The CDR3 runs 17 residues. The CDR3: CASSFSPRGDAGYEQYF.

This chain connects TRBV18 to TRBJ2-7; TCRdb's assignment of TRBD1 cannot be checked, as there is no DNA. The germline V gene has CDR1 KGHSH and CDR2 LQKENI. The length of the CDR3 is 14 residues. CDR3: CASSPGQLTYEQYF. Using reference TRBV18 and TRBJ2-7 for the parts outside the CDR3, the full variable domain is NAGVMQNPRHLVRRRGQEARLRCSPMKGHSHVYWYRQLPEEGLKFMVYLQKENIIDESGMPKERFSAEFPKEGPSILRIQQVVRGDSAAYFCASSPGQLTYEQYFGPGTRLTVT.

The rearrangement joins TRBV6-1 to TRBJ1-5. This CDR3 is 14 amino acids long. Germline V gene lookup returns CDR1 MNHNS and CDR2 SASEGT. The CDR3 loop is CASSDRYSNQPQHF.

The rearrangement joins TRBV10-3 to TRBJ2-5; TCRdb gives TRBD2 as the D gene, but with no DNA this cannot be confirmed. Germline CDR1 ENHRY, CDR2 SYGVKD. This CDR3 region has 14 residues. CDR3 residues: CAIRDSGGYETQYF.

This chain links TRBV24-1 with TRBJ2-7; TCRdb names TRBD1, which stays unverified in the absence of DNA. The germline V gene encodes CDR1 KGHDR and CDR2 SFDVKD. The CDR3 is made up of 16 amino acids. CDR3 protein: CATSDSATGGSYEQYF.

The rearrangement links TRBV19 to TRBJ1-5; checking the TCRdb D call of TRBD1 is not possible without DNA. Germline loops: CDR1 LNHDA, CDR2 SQIVND (reference sequence). The CDR3 has 16 amino acids. The CDR3 spells CASSRTTGTGNQPQHF.